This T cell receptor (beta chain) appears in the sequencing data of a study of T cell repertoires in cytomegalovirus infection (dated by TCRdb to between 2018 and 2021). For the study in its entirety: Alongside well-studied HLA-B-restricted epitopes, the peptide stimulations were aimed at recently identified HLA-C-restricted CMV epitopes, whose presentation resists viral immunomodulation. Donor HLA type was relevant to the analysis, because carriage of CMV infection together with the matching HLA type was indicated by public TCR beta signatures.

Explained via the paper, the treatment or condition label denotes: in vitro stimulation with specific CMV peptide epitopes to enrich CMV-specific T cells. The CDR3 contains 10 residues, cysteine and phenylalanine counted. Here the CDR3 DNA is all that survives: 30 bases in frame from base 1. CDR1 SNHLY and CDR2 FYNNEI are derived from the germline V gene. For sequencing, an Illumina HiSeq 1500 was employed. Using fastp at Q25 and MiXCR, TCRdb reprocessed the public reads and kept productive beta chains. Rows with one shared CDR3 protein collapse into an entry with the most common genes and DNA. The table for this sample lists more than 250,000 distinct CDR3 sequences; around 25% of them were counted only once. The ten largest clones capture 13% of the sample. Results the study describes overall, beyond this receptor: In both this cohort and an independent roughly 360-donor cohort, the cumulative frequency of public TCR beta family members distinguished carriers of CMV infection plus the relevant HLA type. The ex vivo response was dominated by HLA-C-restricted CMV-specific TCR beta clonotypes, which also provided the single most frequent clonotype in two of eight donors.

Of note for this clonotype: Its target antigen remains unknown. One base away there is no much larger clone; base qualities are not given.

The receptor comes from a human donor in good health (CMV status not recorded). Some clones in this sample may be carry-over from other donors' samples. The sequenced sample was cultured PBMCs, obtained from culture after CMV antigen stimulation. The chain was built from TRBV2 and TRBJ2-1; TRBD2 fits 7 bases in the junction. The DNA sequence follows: TGTGCTGGCGGGGGCAATGAGCAGTTCTTC. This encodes CAGGGNEQFF.